One and the same sample provided the 27 T cell receptor beta chains below, sequenced in a study of graft-versus-host responses after intestinal transplantation. TCRdb's table, derived via immunoSEQ multiplex PCR, lists solely in-frame clones and lacks some. Altogether more than 85,000 clones are present, 85% to 95% being singletons, with the ten largest covering approximately 0.07%. Their antigens remain unidentified. The sequencing here drew on unstimulated CD8+ T cells sorted from spleen or lymph node cells, taken before transplant. The receptors were gathered from a human donor who was the organ donor for an intestinal transplant.

The V gene is TRBV5-5, the J gene TRBJ2-3, with 7 bases fitting TRBD2. CDR1 is SGHKS, CDR2 YYEKEE, per germline (reference sequence). This CDR3 is 16 amino acids long. V was pared by 0 bases and J by 0 bases, with 4 bases of the junction left unmatched. This CDR3 reads CASSLEISGSTDTQYF. The CDR3, as DNA: TGTGCCAGCAGCTTGGAGATTAGCGGGAGCACAGATACGCAGTATTTT.

The V call is TRBV6-5, the J call TRBJ2-1; 7 positions agree with TRBD1. CDR1 and CDR2 from the germline V gene are MNHEY and SVGAGI. The CDR3 totals 13 residues. The ends lost 6 bases at V and 7 bases at J; junction bases unmatched: 6. CDR3: CASSVQGRNEQFF. CDR3 nucleotide sequence: TGTGCCAGCAGCGTACAGGGGCGGAATGAGCAGTTCTTC.

This clone was seen only once. The junction departs from the called germline gene at one end, perhaps through a read error. This sequence joins TRBV28 and TRBJ1-2; no definite D call. CDR1 and CDR2 (germline): MDHEN, SYDVKM. This CDR3 contains 13 residues. Here the CDR3 reads CAGSFGLHDGYTF. Written as DNA, the CDR3 is TGTGCCGGCAGTTTTGGGCTCCACGATGGCTACACCTTC.

CDR3 in DNA: TGCGCCAGCAGCTTGCCTAAATCCAACTATGGCTACACCTTC. Its translation is CASSLPKSNYGYTF. The gene calls are TRBV5-1 and TRBJ1-2; D uncertain. V gave up 1 base and J gave up 2 bases, with 9 bases separating them. This CDR3 has 14 residues. Germline-derived CDR1 and CDR2 are SGHRS and YFSETQ.

The genes are TRBV2 and TRBJ1-2, with 9 positions matching TRBD1. Germline CDR1 and CDR2: SNHLY and FYNNEI. This CDR3 comprises 14 residues. V shed 6 bases and J 5 bases; nucleotides not matched to a gene: 7. CDR3 nucleotides: TGTGCCAGCAGGGGGACAGGGAGTCAATATGGCTACACCTTC. This gives the protein CASRGTGSQYGYTF.

The chain employs TRBV25-1 and TRBJ2-2; D is unresolved. CDR1 and CDR2 from the germline V gene are MGHDK and SYGVNS. V lost 2 bases and J lost 6, with 7 bases in between. The CDR3 contains 13 residues. The CDR3 is CASSEPRSGELFF. DNA for the CDR3: TGTGCCAGCAGTGAACCCCGGTCCGGGGAGCTGTTTTTT. Using reference TRBV25-1 and TRBJ2-2 for the parts outside the CDR3, the full variable domain is EADIYQTPRYLVIGTGKKITLECSQTMGHDKMYWYQQDPGMELHLIHYSYGVNSTEKGDLSSESTVSRIRTEHFPLTLESARPSHTSQYLCASSEPRSGELFFGEGSRLTVL.

The V and J genes are TRBV13 and TRBJ2-7; 10 bases line up with TRBD1. V was pared by 4 bases and J by 6 bases, with 9 bases of the junction left unmatched. The CDR3 totals 15 residues. CDR1 and CDR2 (germline): PRHDT, FYEKMQ (reference sequence). The DNA of the CDR3 is TGTGCCAGCAGCTGGCCGGGACAGGGGATTCGCGAGCAGTACTTC. This translates into CASSWPGQGIREQYF.

This chain uses TRBV9 with TRBJ1-2; D is possibly TRBD1 (6 bases). The CDR3 length is 16 residues. Trimming stripped 3 bases from V and 8 bases from J, with 23 bases between. CDR1 and CDR2 from the germline V gene are SGDLS and YYNGEE. The CDR3 DNA reads TGTGCCAGCAGCGCTCATTATAACACGGTTGGGGGCGGCTACACCTTC. It translates to CASSAHYNTVGGGYTF.

This clone has only one observation. The chain is built from TRBV30 and TRBJ2-7; TRBD1 matches 7 bases. Germline V gives CDR1 GTSNPN, CDR2 SVGIG (reference sequence). The CDR3 loop spans 13 amino acids. After removal of 3 bases from V and 3 bases from J, the junction contained 5 bases not matched to a gene. CDR3 protein: CAWSWDSVYEQYF. CDR3 nucleotides: TGTGCCTGGAGCTGGGACAGTGTCTACGAGCAGTACTTC.

V gene TRBV9 combines with J gene TRBJ1-1; D unclear. CDR1 is SGDLS and CDR2 is YYNGEE in the germline V gene. The CDR3 sequence is 17 residues long. V lost 5 bases, J lost 7 bases, and 27 bases lay in between. The CDR3 protein is CASSETQSNFVGSEAFF. In DNA form, the CDR3 reads TGTGCCAGCAGTGAAACACAATCTAATTTCGTGGGGAGTGAAGCTTTCTTT.

The chain combines TRBV10-3 with TRBJ2-5; 7 bases fit TRBD2. The CDR3 consists of 12 residues. V trimming: 10 bases; J trimming: 4 bases; junction bases outside the gene matches: 6. The germline V gene has CDR1 ENHRY and CDR2 SYGVKD. CDR3 region: CATRAGPETQYF. For the CDR3, the DNA is TGTGCCACCCGAGCGGGACCAGAGACCCAGTACTTC.

V gene TRBV27 combines with J gene TRBJ2-1; D remains ambiguous. This CDR3 has 13 residues. Between the trimmed V and J ends, which lost 2 bases and 9 bases, there was a span of 11 bases. From germline, CDR1 is MNHEY and CDR2 SMNVEV (reference sequence). Here the CDR3 reads CASSLVRGLEQFF. The CDR3 DNA reads as TGTGCCAGCAGTTTAGTTCGCGGCCTTGAGCAGTTCTTC.

The rearrangement links TRBV11-2 to TRBJ2-1; 8 bases line up with TRBD2. V shed 1 base, J shed 8 bases, and the junction held 13 bases outside the gene matches. The V gene's germline CDR1 is SGHAT and CDR2 FQNNGV. This CDR3 has 17 residues. The CDR3 nucleotides read TGTGCCAGCAGCTTAGTGTTCGTGGGGAGCGGGAGCCATGAGCAGTTCTTC. The encoded protein is CASSLVFVGSGSHEQFF.

This clone has just one count. The V gene is TRBV30, the J gene TRBJ2-6, with D maybe TRBD1 (5 bases). The germline gives CDR1 GTSNPN, CDR2 SVGIG (reference sequence). This CDR3 has 17 residues. V was cut by 6 bases and J by 0 bases, with 18 bases left in between. The CDR3 DNA sequence: TGTGCCTGTATACTGACAGCCACCAGCTCTGGGGCCAACGTCCTGACTTTC. This encodes CACILTATSSGANVLTF.

The gene calls are TRBV4-2 and TRBJ2-7, with D perhaps TRBD1 (6 bases). V was shortened by 4 bases and J by 3 bases, with 19 bases between the two germline ends. Germline V gives CDR1 LGHNA, CDR2 YNFKEQ. The CDR3 length is 16 residues. The CDR3 is CASSPDRRTEHYEQYF. The CDR3 DNA reads as TGTGCCAGCAGCCCAGATCGAAGGACAGAACACTACGAGCAGTACTTC.

The chain joins TRBV7-9 to TRBJ2-7, with a tentative D call TRBD2 (6 bases). V gave up 4 bases and J gave up 2 bases, with 15 bases separating them. CDR3 length equals 15 residues. Germline loops: CDR1 SEHNR, CDR2 FQNEAQ (reference sequence). This CDR3 reads CASSSTGETPYEQYF. DNA of the CDR3: TGTGCCAGCAGCTCGACGGGGGAAACCCCCTACGAGCAGTACTTC.

This clone was seen a handful of times. The chain joins TRBV6-6 to TRBJ2-7, with D unresolved. The CDR3 has 12 residues. V was cut by 5 bases and J by 0 bases, with 5 bases left in between. Germline V lookup: CDR1 MNHNY, CDR2 SVGAGI (reference sequence). CDR3 amino acids: CASSTSSYEQYF. The CDR3 DNA reads TGTGCCAGCAGTACGAGCTCCTACGAGCAGTACTTC.

This clone was detected once. The rearrangement uses TRBV13 and TRBJ2-1; TRBD2 agrees at 7 bases. J was trimmed by 12 bases and V by 1 base; bases with no gene match: 12. There are 15 residues in the CDR3. Germline CDR1 reads PRHDT; CDR2 reads FYEKMQ (reference sequence). CDR3 protein: CASSLVAGDRSWQFF. The DNA for the CDR3 is TGTGCCAGCAGCTTAGTGGCGGGAGATAGATCATGGCAGTTCTTC.

This chain connects TRBV11-3 to TRBJ1-2, with 9 bases fitting TRBD1. The V gene's germline CDR1 is SGHNT and CDR2 YENEEA. Trimming cost V 4 bases and J 3 bases; bases outside gene matches: 6. The CDR3 totals 15 residues. The CDR3 spells CASSSGTGKDYGYTF. The CDR3 DNA reads as TGTGCCAGCAGCTCTGGGACAGGGAAAGACTATGGCTACACCTTC.

This chain links TRBV9 with TRBJ2-1; 7 bases map to TRBD2. Trimming cost V 6 bases and J 4 bases; bases outside gene matches: 10. The V gene's germline CDR1 is SGDLS and CDR2 YYNGEE. This CDR3 spans 15 amino acids. The CDR3 sequence is CASNTRGESYNEQFF. In DNA form, the CDR3 reads TGTGCCAGCAACACCCGGGGGGAATCTTACAATGAGCAGTTCTTC. Looking up the rest from reference TRBV9 and TRBJ2-1 gives the full variable domain: DSGVTQTPKHLITATGQRVTLRCSPRSGDLSVYWYQQSLDQGLQFLIQYYNGEERAKGNILERFSAQQFPDLHSELNLSSLELGDSALYFCASNTRGESYNEQFFGPGTRLTVL.

The chain has TRBV15 and TRBJ1-2, with 7 bases matching TRBD1. CDR1 and CDR2 (germline): LNHNV, YYDKDF (reference sequence). This CDR3 is 14 amino acids long. V lost 9 bases to trimming and J lost 4 bases; unmatched junction nucleotides: 11. DNA for the CDR3: TGTGCCACGAGAAATAACAGGGGCCTCTATGGCTACACCTTC. It specifies CATRNNRGLYGYTF.

This clone was counted between two and nine times. The junction does not match germline at one end; this may be a read error. This chain links TRBV29-1 with TRBJ1-2; 8 positions agree with TRBD1. The CDR3 is 15 amino acids. CDR1 is SQVTM, CDR2 ANQGSEA, per germline. The CDR3, as DNA: TGCAGCGTTGTGGTCCCGAGCAGGGGGCACTACGGCTACACCTTC. It encodes CSVVVPSRGHYGYTF. Variable domain in full (rest from reference TRBV29-1 and TRBJ1-2): SAVISQKPSRDICQRGTSLTIQCQVDSQVTMMFWYRQQPGQSLTLIATANQGSEATYESGFVIDKFPISRPNLTFSTLTVSNMSPEDSSIYLCSVVVPSRGHYGYTFGSGTRLTVV.

The chain employs TRBV29-1 and TRBJ1-4; the D is unclear. The CDR3 is 13 amino acids. The V and J ends lost 4 bases and 2 bases respectively, with 8 bases between them. CDR1 and CDR2 (germline): SQVTM, ANQGSEA. The CDR3 is CSVVWPTNEKLFF. For the CDR3, the DNA is TGCAGCGTTGTGTGGCCGACTAATGAAAAACTGTTTTTT. Using reference TRBV29-1 and TRBJ1-4 for the parts outside the CDR3, the full variable domain is SAVISQKPSRDICQRGTSLTIQCQVDSQVTMMFWYRQQPGQSLTLIATANQGSEATYESGFVIDKFPISRPNLTFSTLTVSNMSPEDSSIYLCSVVWPTNEKLFFGSGTQLSVL.

This chain uses TRBV11-2 with TRBJ1-1, with unresolved D. The CDR3 is 12 residues long. The V end lost 5 bases, the J end lost 2 bases, and 6 bases lay between the germline ends. The germline gives CDR1 SGHAT, CDR2 FQNNGV. CDR3: CASSPENTEAFF. The CDR3 nucleotides are TGTGCCAGCAGCCCAGAAAACACTGAAGCTTTCTTT. The full variable domain, completed using reference TRBV11-2 and TRBJ1-1, is EAGVAQSPRYKIIEKRQSVAFWCNPISGHATLYWYQQILGQGPKLLIQFQNNGVVDDSQLPKDRFSAERLKGVDSTLKIQPAKLEDSAVYLCASSPENTEAFFGQGTRLTVV.

The chain carries TRBV30 and TRBJ1-3; D gene uncertain. V shed 0 bases and J shed 1 base, with 10 bases lying between them. The V gene's germline CDR1 is GTSNPN and CDR2 SVGIG (reference sequence). The CDR3 contains 15 residues. CDR3 amino acids: CAWSVLGVSGNTIYF. As DNA, the CDR3 is TGTGCCTGGAGTGTACTCGGGGTATCTGGAAACACCATATATTTT.

This clone was seen only once. J is TRBJ2-4 and V is TRBV2, with TRBD2 matching over 7 bases. CDR1 is SNHLY and CDR2 is FYNNEI in the germline V gene. There are 19 residues in the CDR3. V shed 7 bases and J 0 bases; nucleotides not matched to a gene: 18. CDR3 in amino acids: CASNLKTPGRGLAKNIQYF. CDR3 in DNA: TGTGCCAGCAACTTAAAGACACCAGGGCGGGGGTTAGCCAAAAACATTCAGTACTTC.

The chain links TRBV29-1 to TRBJ2-2; D gene uncertain. V lost 2 bases to trimming and J lost 1 base, with 5 bases between them. The CDR3 has 13 residues. Per germline, CDR1 SQVTM and CDR2 ANQGSEA. CDR3 nucleotides: TGCAGCGTTGAACAGGTGAACACCGGGGAGCTGTTTTTT. It translates to CSVEQVNTGELFF.